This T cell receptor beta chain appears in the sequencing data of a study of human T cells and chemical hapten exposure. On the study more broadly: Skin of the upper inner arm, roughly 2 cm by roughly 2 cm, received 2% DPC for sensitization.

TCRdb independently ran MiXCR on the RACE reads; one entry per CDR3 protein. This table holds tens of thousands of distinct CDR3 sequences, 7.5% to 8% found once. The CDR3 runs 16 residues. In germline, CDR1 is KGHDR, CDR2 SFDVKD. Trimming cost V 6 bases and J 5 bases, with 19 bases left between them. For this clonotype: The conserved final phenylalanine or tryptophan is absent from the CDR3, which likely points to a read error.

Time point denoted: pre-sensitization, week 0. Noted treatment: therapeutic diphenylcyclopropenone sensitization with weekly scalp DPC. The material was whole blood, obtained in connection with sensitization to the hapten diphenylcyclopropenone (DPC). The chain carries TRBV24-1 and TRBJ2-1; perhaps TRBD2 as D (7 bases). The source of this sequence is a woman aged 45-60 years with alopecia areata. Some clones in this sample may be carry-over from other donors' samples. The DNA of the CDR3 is TGTGCCACCAGTCCGAGGGGGGGCTCGTCTAACAATGAGCAGTTCTCC. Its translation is CATSPRGGSSNNEQFS.